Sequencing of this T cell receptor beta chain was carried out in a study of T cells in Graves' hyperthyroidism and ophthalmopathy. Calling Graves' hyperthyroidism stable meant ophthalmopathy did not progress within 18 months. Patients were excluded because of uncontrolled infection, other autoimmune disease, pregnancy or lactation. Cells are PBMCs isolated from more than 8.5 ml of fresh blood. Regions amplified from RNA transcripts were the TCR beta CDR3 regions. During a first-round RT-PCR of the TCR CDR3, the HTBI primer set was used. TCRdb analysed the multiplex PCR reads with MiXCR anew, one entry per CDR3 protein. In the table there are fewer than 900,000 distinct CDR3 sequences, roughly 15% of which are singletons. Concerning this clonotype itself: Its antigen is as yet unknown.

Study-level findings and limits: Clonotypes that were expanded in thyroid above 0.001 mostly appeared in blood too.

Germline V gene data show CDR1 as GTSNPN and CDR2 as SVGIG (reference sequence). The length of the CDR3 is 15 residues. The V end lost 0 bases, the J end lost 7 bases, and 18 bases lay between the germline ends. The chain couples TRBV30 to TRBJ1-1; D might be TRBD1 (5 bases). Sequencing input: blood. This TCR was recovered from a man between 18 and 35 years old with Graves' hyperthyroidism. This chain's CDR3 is CAWSVNLPGRDEAFF. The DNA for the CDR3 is TGTGCCTGGAGTGTCAATCTCCCAGGGCGGGATGAAGCTTTCTTT.